This TCR beta chain was sequenced in a study of radiotherapy plus CTLA-4 blockade in lung cancer. For the study at large: Objective responses were observed in more than 15% of patients, and disease control was achieved by roughly 30%.

Between the trimmed V and J ends, which lost 8 bases and 4 bases, there was a span of 14 bases. In germline, CDR1 is MDHEN, CDR2 SYDVKM. The CDR3 totals 13 residues. Here immunoSEQ multiplex PCR was the method, and the copy in TCRdb shows in-frame clones only, minus some. The table includes more than 75,000 clones, about 78% detected once. This clone has more than one count but fewer than ten. The V call is TRBV28, the J call TRBJ1-2; tentatively, D is TRBD1 (6 bases). Sequencing was performed on peripheral blood, taken from a patient treated with radiotherapy plus ipilimumab. The TCR sequence derives from a human donor with non-small cell lung cancer that progressed on radiotherapy plus ipilimumab. CDR3 DNA: TGTGCCAGCGCGGCAGGGGTCGGCTATGGCTACACCTTC. Translating gives CASAAGVGYGYTF.